Listed below are T cell receptor beta chains from one sample, sequenced in a study of blood T cell repertoires in COVID-19. TCRdb's table, derived via immunoSEQ multiplex PCR, lists solely in-frame clones and lacks some. The sample contains roughly 250,000 clones, approximately 90% of which appear only once. Sequenced material: peripheral blood. The receptors originated from a woman in her forties who had recovered from COVID-19. The CDR3 runs from the conserved cysteine through the conserved F or W. D genes are given only for firm matches. Size tells how often a clone was seen (once, few, many) or the class of an expanded clone, and some rows leave it out.

D gene	V gene	clone size	J gene	CDR3 length	CDR3 protein	CDR3 DNA
NA	TRBV5-4	NA	TRBJ1-2	16	CASSLDRAEANYGYTF	TGTGCCAGCAGCTTGGACAGAGCCGAAGCTAACTATGGCTACACCTTC
NA	TRBV27	NA	TRBJ2-7	15	CASSLYQGPTYEQYF	TGTGCCAGCAGTTTATACCAGGGTCCAACCTACGAGCAGTACTTC
NA	TRBV28	NA	TRBJ2-7	11	CASRVYGEQYF	TGTGCCAGCAGGGTTTACGGCGAGCAGTACTTC
TRBD2	TRBV11-2	NA	TRBJ2-7	15	CASSLEASGHYEQYF	TGTGCCAGCAGCTTAGAGGCTAGCGGACACTACGAGCAGTACTTC
TRBD2	TRBV7-3	NA	TRBJ2-7	13	CASSAGVRAEQYF	TGTGCCAGCAGCGCGGGGGTTCGGGCCGAGCAGTACTTC
NA	TRBV11-1	NA	TRBJ2-7	11	CASSRAYEQYF	TGTGCCAGCAGCCGGGCCTACGAGCAGTACTTC
TRBD2	TRBV7-2	NA	TRBJ2-5	15	CASSFSGGPQETQYF	TGTGCCAGCAGCTTTTCGGGAGGGCCCCAAGAGACCCAGTACTTC
NA	TRBV19	NA	TRBJ1-1	12	CASSGQQAEAFF	TGTGCCAGTAGCGGGCAACAGGCGGAAGCTTTCTTT
NA	TRBV19	NA	TRBJ2-7	13	CASSIDGRWEQYF	TGTGCCAGTAGTATAGATGGGCGTTGGGAGCAGTACTTC
TRBD1	TRBV5-4	NA	TRBJ1-2	16	CASSPGGDRAGYGYTF	TGTGCCAGCAGCCCGGGGGGGGACAGGGCTGGCTATGGCTACACCTTC
NA	TRBV2	NA	TRBJ2-2	13	CASRGALTGELFF	TGTGCCAGCAGGGGGGCCCTCACCGGGGAGCTGTTTTTT
TRBD1	TRBV5-1	NA	TRBJ1-4	17	CASSLQTGGRSNEKLFF	TGCGCCAGCAGCTTACAGACAGGGGGCAGGTCTAATGAAAAACTGTTTTTT
NA	TRBV7-3	NA	TRBJ2-2	15	CASSLTAGKPGELFF	TGTGCCAGCAGCTTAACGGCAGGGAAGCCCGGGGAGCTGTTTTTT
NA	TRBV21-1	NA	TRBJ1-2	13	CASSTQTGTGYTF	TGTGCCAGCAGCACACAGACAGGGACTGGCTACACCTTC
TRBD2	TRBV29-1	NA	TRBJ2-5	14	CSVLSGGNWETQYF	TGCAGCGTCCTAAGCGGGGGAAACTGGGAGACCCAGTACTTC
NA	TRBV7-9	NA	TRBJ2-7	14	CASSYGTSINEQYF	TGTGCCAGCAGCTACGGGACATCAATCAACGAGCAGTACTTC
NA	TRBV5-4	NA	TRBJ2-2	13	CASSHQYTGELFF	TGTGCCAGCAGCCATCAGTACACCGGGGAGCTGTTTTTT
TRBD1	TRBV10-3	NA	TRBJ1-2	15	CAIRGRQGENYGYTF	TGTGCCATCAGAGGGAGACAGGGGGAGAACTATGGCTACACCTTC
TRBD1	TRBV3-1/TRBV3-2	NA	TRBJ2-5	14	CASSHWDSALTQYF	TGTGCCAGCAGCCATTGGGACAGCGCTTTGACCCAGTACTTC
NA	TRBV6-2/TRBV6-3	NA	TRBJ2-6	18	CASSSMGVSSAGANVLTF	TGTGCCAGCAGTTCGATGGGAGTAAGCTCGGCGGGGGCCAACGTCCTGACTTTC
TRBD1	TRBV2	once	TRBJ2-1	14	CASSPRTGNNEQFF	TGTGCCAGCAGTCCCCGGACAGGGAACAATGAGCAGTTCTTC
TRBD1	TRBV5-1	NA	TRBJ2-3	16	CASSFLNGQGTDTQYF	TGCGCCAGCAGCTTCTTAAACGGACAGGGCACAGATACGCAGTATTTT
NA	TRBV3-1/TRBV3-2	NA	TRBJ2-3	15	CASSQDRRSTDTQYF	TGTGCCAGCAGCCAAGATCGGCGGAGCACAGATACGCAGTATTTT
TRBD1	TRBV2	NA	TRBJ1-6	16	CASSVEFAGGNSPLHF	TGTGCCAGCAGTGTGGAATTTGCAGGGGGTAATTCACCCCTCCACTTT
TRBD2	TRBV6-5	once	TRBJ2-7	13	CASSTSGAGEQYF	TGTGCCAGCAGTACTAGCGGGGCCGGGGAGCAGTACTTC
TRBD2	TRBV5-1	NA	TRBJ2-1	17	CASSLELAGGPYNEQFF	TGCGCCAGCAGCTTGGAGCTAGCGGGAGGGCCATACAATGAGCAGTTCTTC
TRBD1	TRBV11-3	NA	TRBJ1-2	15	CASSLEGDSHYGYTF	TGTGCCAGCAGCTTAGAGGGGGACAGTCACTATGGCTACACCTTC
NA	TRBV5-7	NA	TRBJ1-3	15	CASSLAGGSGNTIYF	TGTGCCAGCAGCTTGGCCGGGGGCTCTGGAAACACCATATATTTT
NA	TRBV6-5	NA	TRBJ1-4	15	CASSYGGATNEKLFF	TGTGCCAGCAGTTACGGCGGAGCAACTAATGAAAAACTGTTTTTT
NA	TRBV4-2	few	TRBJ1-5	16	CASSQDGQFSNQPQHF	TGTGCCAGCAGCCAAGATGGGCAATTTAGCAATCAGCCCCAGCATTTT
TRBD1	TRBV28	NA	TRBJ1-2	16	CASRRGQGYTNYGYTF	TGTGCCAGCAGGCGGGGACAGGGCTATACTAACTATGGCTACACCTTC
NA	TRBV6-4	NA	TRBJ1-5	14	CASSDQGFNQPQHF	TGTGCCAGCAGCGATCAGGGCTTCAATCAGCCCCAGCATTTT
TRBD1	TRBV4-3	NA	TRBJ1-4	16	CASSQGPGTGDEKLFF	TGCGCCAGCAGCCAAGGCCCAGGGACAGGAGATGAAAAACTGTTTTTT
NA	TRBV20-1	NA	TRBJ2-1	14	CSASARGSYNEQFF	TGCAGTGCTAGTGCCCGGGGGTCCTACAATGAGCAGTTCTTC
NA	TRBV6-5	NA	TRBJ1-6	14	CASSWTAYNSPLHF	TGTGCCAGCAGTTGGACAGCCTATAATTCACCCCTCCACTTT
NA	TRBV19	NA	TRBJ2-7	15	CASSIVPKGAYEQYF	TGTGCCAGTAGTATAGTCCCCAAAGGAGCCTACGAGCAGTACTTC
TRBD1	TRBV30	NA	TRBJ2-3	14	CAWRDRGLTDTQYF	TGTGCCTGGAGGGACAGGGGGTTAACAGATACGCAGTATTTT
NA	TRBV3-1/TRBV3-2	few	TRBJ2-7	12	CASSQEGGEQYF	TGTGCCAGCAGCCAAGAGGGAGGCGAGCAGTACTTC
TRBD2	TRBV3-1/TRBV3-2	NA	TRBJ2-3	18	CASSQDGTSGRRADTQYF	TGTGCCAGCAGCCAAGATGGGACTAGCGGGAGGAGGGCAGATACGCAGTATTTT
NA	TRBV27	few	TRBJ1-2	16	CASGRTATSLSYGYTF	TGTGCCAGCGGAAGGACAGCCACTTCTCTTTCCTATGGCTACACCTTC
TRBD1	TRBV29-1	NA	TRBJ1-1	14	CSVRLGQGGTEAFF	TGCAGCGTGAGATTAGGACAGGGGGGTACTGAAGCTTTCTTT